The entry below describes one T cell receptor (beta chain). Its antigen specificity is not known. The sample holds no much larger clone one base away, and base qualities are not on file. The source of the sample is a study of cytomegalovirus exposure and HLA in healthy donors (dated by TCRdb to 2016 to 2017). Notes on the research overall: An earlier analysis of more than 550 of the donors reported approximately 300 Gb of sequence data and 117 million unique TCR beta sequences obtained from some 200 million T cells. A later genetic analysis used genome-wide SNP genotypes for about three fifths of the roughly 700 donors, treating that subset as a discovery cohort. Donor age, sex, ethnicity and CMV serostatus were compiled alongside the repertoire data. On average, around 240,000 unique TCR beta nucleotide sequences were sequenced per donor among several hundred genotyped donors of the cohort, with roughly 18% of those sequences being non-productive. An earlier analysis of 587 of the donors used high-throughput TCR beta sequencing to judge whether each TCR beta V gene segment behaved as functional or pseudogenic. The T cell repertoires of around 730 subjects were profiled by immunosequencing and related to cytomegalovirus serostatus. Of the roughly 400 genotyped donors, around 81% fell in the genetic ancestry cluster associated with self-reported Caucasian donors. Roughly 5 DR-DQ haplotypes were handled as single units for association and clustering, since linkage in the cohort was strong. In the later analysis, no new phenotypic data were used to find candidate immune exposures; instead, reliance was placed on TCR beta sequences and their occurrence across donors. All discovery cohort repertoires had been generated using a single sequencing platform. Class I and class II HLA loci were covered by the typing at four-digit resolution. Besides the first cohort of hundreds of subjects, a separate validation cohort made up of around 120 different subjects was used. The study was designed to test whether signatures of past pathogen exposure could be identified by cataloging public T cell receptors. The study combined high-throughput TCR immunosequencing, statistical association of individual TCRs with disease status, and machine learning to predict cytomegalovirus infection status. Typing coverage differed by locus: A, B, C, DRB1 and DQB1 were typed in about 620-630 donors, DQA1 in about 500, DPA1 in around 610, and DPB1 in just under 480. A later analysis re-examined previously published TCR beta repertoires from about 670 donors and added high-resolution HLA genotyping to investigate patterns of TCR occurrence. About 320 gigabases of sequencing data and 78 million or so unique TCR sequences were included in an early release covering several hundred HLA-typed donors.

The cohort consisted of 666 healthy bone marrow donors. At the time of sampling, every cohort member was nominally healthy, though immune exposures that went unrecorded were likely present. The donor tested CMV seronegative and was one of the 352 seronegative cohort members. A peripheral blood sample was provided by each donor, and peripheral blood mononuclear cells were used for TCR beta sequencing. Genomic DNA extraction from the blood cell samples was performed with the Qiagen DNeasy Blood Extraction Kit. The library was obtained by the immunoSEQ multiplex PCR assay. For the multiplex PCR, a mixture combining 60 forward primers for TCR Vbeta segments and 13 reverse primers for TCR Jbeta segments was used. Amplification of the CDR3 region of rearranged TCR beta genes was performed with a multiplex PCR assay on genomic DNA. The amplified TCR beta libraries were sequenced on the Illumina HiSeq System as 87-base-pair reads. Per the source publication's procedure: A later analysis counted about 80 million unique TCR beta chains across the 666 repertoires, and some 12 million of these chains were shared by at least two donors. Raw reads were error-corrected and collapsed into unique sequences with a nearest-neighbor algorithm that merged closely related sequences to remove PCR and sequencing errors. Alignment of CDR3 sequences to IMGT reference sequences was used to assign V, D and J gene segments. For a sequence to be retained, a match of at least six nucleotides to both a V gene segment and a J gene segment was required. A rearrangement was called productive if the CDR3 had no stop codons and remained in frame with V and J, and every other rearrangement was called non-productive. CDR3 was defined by IMGT convention, running from the second conserved V-encoded cysteine to the conserved J-encoded phenylalanine. In an earlier analysis of more than 550 of the donors, sequences lacking an unambiguous match to a single V gene segment were excluded. An earlier analysis of approximately 590 of the donors classified V segments as functional when productive rearrangements were above 56.7% and as segregating when the standard deviation between donors was above 5%. A statistical classification framework was developed to diagnose cytomegalovirus status using the catalog of TCR beta chain sequences. A later analysis assigned V and J genes by comparing TCR nucleotide sequences with IMGT/GENE-DB human TR gene sequences. A later analysis assigned CDR3 sequences and most-parsimonious VDJ recombination scenarios with the TCRdist pipeline. In a later analysis, each TCR beta chain was defined by its CDR3 amino acid sequence together with its V-gene family, and reads lacking a unique V-gene family were excluded. To address suspected cross-contamination and a sequencing artifact, a later analysis removed under 600 highly shared, low-generation-probability nucleotide sequences. A later analysis calculated a clonal expansion index for each public chain from normalized within-repertoire ranks of inferred template counts. In a later analysis, generation probabilities were computed with a VDJ recombination model fitted to out-of-frame rearrangements, and the resulting probabilities were checked against IGoR. In a later analysis, hypergeometric tests were used to score TCR-TCR, TCR-HLA and TCR-CMV co-occurrence, with a repertoire-size bias correction applied to TCR pairs. To estimate false discovery rates, a later analysis permuted the HLA or CMV assignments 20 times. A later analysis grouped co-occurring TCRs with DBSCAN, adding TCRdist sequence similarity when clustering within HLA-allele-positive subsets. Repertoires with fewer than 30,000 or more than 120,000 public chains, plus five repertoires with anomalous nucleotide sharing, were excluded from co-occurrence clustering. The table comes from immuneACCESS by way of TCRdb, which keeps in-frame sequences with V and J called. Part of the clones is missing from these tables; in studies checked, under half for an unresolved V gene and the rest for unknown reasons. V and J calls and clone size come straight from that table; D and trimming were deduced from the DNA. The sample table holds 200,000 to 250,000 clones, of which roughly four fifths were seen once. Approximately 0.62% of the sample lies in the top ten.

The germline V gene provides CDR1 MRHNA and CDR2 SNTAGT. Spanning cysteine to phenylalanine, the CDR3 consists of 19 amino acids. The sequence is cut down to CDR3 DNA, 57 bases in frame from base 1. The V end loses 2 bases and the J end loses 8 bases, and a stretch of 30 bases separates them. What the research found in general, with its limitations: Some IMGT-functional V segments, including TRBV6-2 and TRBV6-3, could not be distinguished by the 87-base-pair reads and were therefore excluded. The study listed 150 to 200 TCR beta chains as associated with cytomegalovirus. The classifier was reported to diagnose cytomegalovirus status with high specificity and sensitivity in both the original and validation cohorts. Specific HLA alleles were associated with 15,000 to 20,000 TCR beta sequences at a false discovery rate of 0.05 in a later analysis. Because some donors lacked HLA typing at each locus, the association tests relied only on the typed subset. In vitro tests confirmed that three of the cytomegalovirus-associated TCR beta chains recognize cytomegalovirus antigens. Compared with equally common non-associated chains, HLA-associated TCR beta chains in a later analysis were more clonally expanded and had lower generation probabilities. CMV serostatus was the only immune exposure information available for the cohort. In a later analysis, most CMV-associated TCR beta chains were found to appear HLA-restricted, with HLA associations seemingly driven largely by CMV exposure. In an earlier analysis of fewer than 750 of the donors, most TCR beta V segments were observed in productive rearrangements about 87% or about 30% of the time, broadly matching IMGT annotations. Most TCR sequences were observed very rarely across donors, whereas some public TCRs were present in many individuals. V-gene and J-gene trimming of TCR beta chains was associated with a missense DCLRE1C variant in a later genetic analysis, and the association was replicated in an independent cohort. A further reported finding was that TCR beta sequences accurately predicted the HLA-A and HLA-B alleles for most subjects in the first cohort. Linkage disequilibrium might explain the correlated functional status among segregating V segments, but an unknown experimental factor could not be excluded. When HLA alleles, especially DR and DQ, strongly co-occurred, attributing TCR associations to individual alleles was difficult. According to a later genetic analysis, donors in an Asian-associated ancestry cluster had fewer N-insertions in productive TCRs than the approximately 710-donor mean. The presence/absence analyses assumed that sequencing depth was roughly uniform across donors, and that assumption may not be true. This cohort had only TCR beta chains sequenced, and the lack of alpha or paired-chain data limited which features could be detected. It was suggested by the authors that the approach could potentially be generalized to other disease states and immunological phenotypes. In a later analysis, TCR association rates were found to vary across HLA loci, with the most associated TCRs seen for DRB1 alleles and the fewest for HLA-C alleles. Because counts were too low, about 18 rarely observed V segments, including chromosome 9 orphons, were excluded from the earlier analysis of some 540 of the donors. A group of highly shared sequence variants was considered likely to be a technical artifact of the sequencing pipeline. Several of the top co-occurrence clusters appeared to be linked to parvovirus B19, influenza, CMV and Epstein-Barr virus, according to a later analysis.

The sequence derives from a woman aged 35 to 49 in good health and CMV-seronegative. Recombination joined TRBV6-4 with TRBJ1-2; a tentative D call is TRBD1 (5 bases match). Sequencing used PBMCs. CDR3 region: CASSDPGTGNLALAVGYTF. The DNA reads TGTGCCAGCAGTGACCCCGGGACGGGTAACCTGGCGCTAGCGGTCGGCTACACCTTC.